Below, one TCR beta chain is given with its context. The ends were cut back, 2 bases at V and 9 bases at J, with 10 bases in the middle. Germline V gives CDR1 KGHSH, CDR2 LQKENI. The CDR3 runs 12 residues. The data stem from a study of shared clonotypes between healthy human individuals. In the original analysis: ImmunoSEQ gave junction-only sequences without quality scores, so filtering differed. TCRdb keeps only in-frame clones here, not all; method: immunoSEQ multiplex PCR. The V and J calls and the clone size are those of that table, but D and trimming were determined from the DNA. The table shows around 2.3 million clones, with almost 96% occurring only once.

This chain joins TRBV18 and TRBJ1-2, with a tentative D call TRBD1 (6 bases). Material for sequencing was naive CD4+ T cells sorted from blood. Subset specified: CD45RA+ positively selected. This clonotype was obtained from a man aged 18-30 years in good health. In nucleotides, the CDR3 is TGTGCCAGCTCACCATCCAGGGACAGCTACACCTTC. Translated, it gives CASSPSRDSYTF.